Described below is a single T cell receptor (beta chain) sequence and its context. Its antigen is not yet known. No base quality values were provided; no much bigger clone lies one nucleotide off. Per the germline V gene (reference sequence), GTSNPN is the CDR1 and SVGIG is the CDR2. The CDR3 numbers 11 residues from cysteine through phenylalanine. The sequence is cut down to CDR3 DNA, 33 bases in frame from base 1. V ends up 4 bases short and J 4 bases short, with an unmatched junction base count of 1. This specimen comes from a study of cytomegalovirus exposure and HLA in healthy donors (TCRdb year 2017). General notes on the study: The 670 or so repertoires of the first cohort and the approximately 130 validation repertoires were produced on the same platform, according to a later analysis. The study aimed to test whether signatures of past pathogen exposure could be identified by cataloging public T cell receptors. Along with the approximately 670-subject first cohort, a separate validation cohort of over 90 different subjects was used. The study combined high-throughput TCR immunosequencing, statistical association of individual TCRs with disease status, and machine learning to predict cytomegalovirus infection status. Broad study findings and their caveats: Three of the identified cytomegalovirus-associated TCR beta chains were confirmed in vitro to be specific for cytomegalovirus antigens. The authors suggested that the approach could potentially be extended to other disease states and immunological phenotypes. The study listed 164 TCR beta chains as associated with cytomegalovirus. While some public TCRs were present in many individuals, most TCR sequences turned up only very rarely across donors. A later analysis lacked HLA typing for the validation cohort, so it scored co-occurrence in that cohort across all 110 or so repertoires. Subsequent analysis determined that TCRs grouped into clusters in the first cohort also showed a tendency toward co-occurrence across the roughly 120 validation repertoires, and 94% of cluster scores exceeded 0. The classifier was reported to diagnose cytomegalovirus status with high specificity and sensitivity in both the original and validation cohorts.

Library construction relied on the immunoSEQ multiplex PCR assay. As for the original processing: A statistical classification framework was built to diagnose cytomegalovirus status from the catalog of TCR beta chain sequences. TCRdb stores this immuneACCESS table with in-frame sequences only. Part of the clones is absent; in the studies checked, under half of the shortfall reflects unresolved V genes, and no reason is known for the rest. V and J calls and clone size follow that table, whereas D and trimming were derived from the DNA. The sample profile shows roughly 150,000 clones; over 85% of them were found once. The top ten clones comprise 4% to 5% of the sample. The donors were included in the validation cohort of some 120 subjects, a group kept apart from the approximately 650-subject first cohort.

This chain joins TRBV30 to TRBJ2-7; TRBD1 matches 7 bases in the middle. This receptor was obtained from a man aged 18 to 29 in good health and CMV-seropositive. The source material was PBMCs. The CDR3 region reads CAWTTGYEQYF. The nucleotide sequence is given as TGTGCCTGGACGACAGGGTACGAGCAGTACTTC.